This T cell receptor (beta chain) was profiled in a study of blood T cell repertoires in COVID-19. Across the study: Acute and convalescent COVID-19 specimens originated in the United States, Italy and Spain. Nucleic acid was either cDNA or gDNA, and it came from T cells, B-cell-depleted T cells, or PBMCs.

Authors' processing steps: Reference gene primer amplification in the assay estimated nucleated cell counts. The assay was immunoSEQ multiplex PCR, and TCRdb's table has in-frame clones only and misses some. V and J calls and clone size are given by that table; D and trimming were obtained from the DNA. The sample lists about 250,000 clones; 70% to 90% were seen once. The sample consisted of peripheral blood. This receptor was obtained from a man aged 18 to 29 with active or convalescent COVID-19.

The CDR3 nucleotides are TGTGCCAGCTCACCTTCGTCAGGTAGCAATCAGCCCCAGCATTTT. It specifies CASSPSSGSNQPQHF. The chain has TRBV18 and TRBJ1-5; D not certain. The V gene's germline CDR1 is KGHSH and CDR2 LQKENI. V lost 3 bases and J lost 0, with 9 bases in between. The CDR3 is made up of 15 amino acids.